This is a list of T cell receptor beta chains from one sample in a study of blood T cell repertoires in COVID-19. Sequenced by immunoSEQ multiplex PCR; TCRdb stores in-frame clones only, minus some. The data contain about 230,000 clones, roughly 80% of them singletons. What was sequenced was peripheral blood. These receptors were taken from a woman aged 80 or over with acute or convalescent COVID-19. CDR3s include the opening cysteine and the closing phenylalanine or tryptophan. D genes are given only for firm matches. Rows give clone size only sometimes, using once, few, many, or a class for an expanded clone.

D | J | V | size | DNA | CDR3
- | TRBJ1-1 | TRBV11-3 | - | TGTGCCAGCAGCTCCGACAGCTACACTGAAGCTTTCTTT | CASSSDSYTEAFF
TRBD1 | TRBJ1-1 | TRBV15 | once | TGTGCCACCAGCAGATACAGGGGGAACACTGAAGCTTTCTTT | CATSRYRGNTEAFF
- | TRBJ1-5 | TRBV19 | - | TGTGCCAGTAGGCGGTCCGGGGGAGGGGAGTATAGCAATCAGCCCCAGCATTTT | CASRRSGGGEYSNQPQHF
- | TRBJ1-6 | TRBV3-1/TRBV3-2 | few | TGTGCCAGCAGCCAACCCGTAGCCGGGATTAATGGGTCACCCCTCCACTTT | CASSQPVAGINGSPLHF
TRBD1 | TRBJ1-4 | TRBV29-1 | once | TGCAGCGTTGGAGGGACAGGGGCCGAAAAACTGTTTTTT | CSVGGTGAEKLFF
TRBD2 | TRBJ2-5 | TRBV9 | - | TGTGCCAGCAGCTTTAGCGGGGGGCAAGAGACCCAGTACTTC | CASSFSGGQETQYF
- | TRBJ1-2 | TRBV9 | - | TGTGCCAGCAGCGTAGTATCTAACTATGGCTACACCTTC | CASSVVSNYGYTF
- | TRBJ1-5 | TRBV3-1/TRBV3-2 | once | TGTGCCAGCAGCCAGCAACAGGGAGCGCAGCCCCAGCATTTT | CASSQQQGAQPQHF
TRBD1 | TRBJ2-2 | TRBV5-6 | - | TGTGCCAGCAGCTTTAAAGACAGGGCGTCCGGGGAGCTGTTTTTT | CASSFKDRASGELFF
- | TRBJ2-1 | TRBV11-1 | - | TGTGCCAGCACTCTCGCCGTTTCGAGGGGGATAGATGAGCAGTTCTTC | CASTLAVSRGIDEQFF
TRBD2 | TRBJ2-7 | TRBV5-1 | - | TGCGCCAGCAGCTCCCCCAGGGAGGGAGACGAGCAGTACTTC | CASSSPREGDEQYF
- | TRBJ1-4 | TRBV7-2 | once | TGTGCCAGCAGCCCGGACTCGAATGAAAAACTGTTTTTT | CASSPDSNEKLFF
- | TRBJ1-3 | TRBV7-2 | few | TGTGCCAGCAGACCAACCTTTGGGACTGCCGGGACCATATATTTT | CASRPTFGTAGTIYF
- | TRBJ1-1 | TRBV3-1/TRBV3-2 | - | TGTGCCAGCAGCCAAGCGGGTGGAGCTTTCTTT | CASSQAGGAFF
TRBD1 | TRBJ1-4 | TRBV7-2 | - | TGTGCCAGCAGCCCTTACGGGACAGGGTTCGCAACTAATGAAAAACTGTTTTTT | CASSPYGTGFATNEKLFF
TRBD1 | TRBJ2-7 | TRBV4-1 | - | TGCGCCAGCAGCCAAGAGGAATACAGTTTATGGGGACAGGGGCACTACGAGCAGTACTTC | CASSQEEYSLWGQGHYEQYF
- | TRBJ2-1 | TRBV20-1 | - | TGCAGTGCTAGTTCGGCTAGTGGTGAGCAGTTCTTC | CSASSASGEQFF
- | TRBJ2-1 | TRBV28 | - | TGTGCCAGCACGCGGGGAAACAATGAGCAGTTCTTC | CASTRGNNEQFF
- | TRBJ2-5 | TRBV6-5 | - | TGTGCCAGCAGTTACGCACAGGGACACCAAGAGACCCAGTACTTC | CASSYAQGHQETQYF
TRBD2 | TRBJ2-1 | TRBV10-3 | - | TGTGCCATCAGTGACGAAGCGGGGGGGAACAATGAGCAGTTCTTC | CAISDEAGGNNEQFF
- | TRBJ1-5 | TRBV3-1/TRBV3-2 | - | TGTGCCAGCAGCCAAGGGAGTCAGCCCCAGCATTTT | CASSQGSQPQHF
TRBD1 | TRBJ1-6 | TRBV7-2 | few | TGTGCCAGCAGCTTAGTAACAGGGGGAGATTCACCCCTCCACTTT | CASSLVTGGDSPLHF
TRBD1 | TRBJ1-2 | TRBV4-1 | - | TGCGCCAGCAGCCAAGCGGGACAGGGAGCTACTAACTATGGCTGCACCTTC | CASSQAGQGATNYGCTF
- | TRBJ2-5 | TRBV29-1 | - | TGCAGCGTTGTTCCGGGGGACCAAGAGACCCAGTACTTC | CSVVPGDQETQYF
- | TRBJ1-6 | TRBV5-1 | few | TGCGCCAGCAGTTTGGGGATTACAGGGACGAATTCACCCCTCCACTTT | CASSLGITGTNSPLHF
TRBD2 | TRBJ2-1 | TRBV4-2 | - | TGTGCCAGCAGCCAAGAACCTAGCGGGAGTCAGTATGAGCAGTTCTTC | CASSQEPSGSQYEQFF
TRBD1 | TRBJ2-4 | TRBV11-2 | - | TGTGCCAGCAGCTTATATGAGACGGGCCGACAGGGCAGAGGGAACATTCAGTACTTC | CASSLYETGRQGRGNIQYF
- | TRBJ2-5 | TRBV25-1 | - | TGTGCCAGCAGTGTATCCGGGACTTCCCAAGAGACCCAGTACTTC | CASSVSGTSQETQYF
- | TRBJ2-7 | TRBV10-1 | - | TGCGCCAGGGCTGGGGGGGAGGACAGCGAGCAGTACTTC | CARAGGEDSEQYF
- | TRBJ1-3 | TRBV30 | - | TGTGCCTGGAGTGTCGCCGGGGGCTCTGGAAACACCATATATTTT | CAWSVAGGSGNTIYF
- | TRBJ1-5 | TRBV11-3 | - | TGTGCCAGCAGCAGAGCCCGGGACACGATAAGCAATCAGCCCCAGCATTTT | CASSRARDTISNQPQHF
TRBD1 | TRBJ2-7 | TRBV10-3 | - | TGTGCCATCAGTGAGCCCGGGACAGGCTACGAGCAGTACTTC | CAISEPGTGYEQYF
TRBD1 | TRBJ2-5 | TRBV5-1 | - | TGCGCCAGCAGCTTGGAAACCCGACAGGGAGAGACCCAGTACTTC | CASSLETRQGETQYF
- | TRBJ1-6 | TRBV6-1 | few | TGTGCCAGCAATGAAGCCTTTACTGGGTCGTGGAGTTCACCCCTCCACTTT | CASNEAFTGSWSSPLHF
- | TRBJ2-3 | TRBV28 | - | TGTGCCAGCAGGCCCCCGGGCACAGATACGCAGTATTTT | CASRPPGTDTQYF
- | TRBJ1-1 | TRBV6-5 | many | TGTGCCAGCAGTTACGGAGGGTCGTCCACTGAAGCTTTCTTT | CASSYGGSSTEAFF
- | TRBJ2-3 | TRBV18 | few | TGTGCCAGCTCATTACCCTACTCCCACCGCACAGATACGCAGTATTTT | CASSLPYSHRTDTQYF
- | TRBJ2-7 | TRBV4-1 | - | TGCGCCAGCAGCCAAGGGACAATCACCTACGAGCAGTACTTC | CASSQGTITYEQYF
- | TRBJ1-5 | TRBV19 | - | TGTGCCAGTAGTATATCGTCAGGGAGGGGGTACGGCAATCAGCCCCAGCATTTT | CASSISSGRGYGNQPQHF